The clone carrying this T cell receptor beta chain was seen more than once but under ten times. Its antigen is unidentified. This sample is drawn from a study of cytomegalovirus exposure and HLA in healthy donors. Overall study findings and caveats: V- and J-gene trimming in TCR beta was tied to a missense DCLRE1C variant by an analysis performed later.

PCR employed 60 Vbeta and 13 Jbeta primers. Assay used: immunoSEQ multiplex PCR; TCRdb lists only in-frame clones, some missing. The table records some 150,000 clones, roughly 62% of them present only once. Germline CDR1 SGHVS, CDR2 FQNEAQ. The CDR3 consists of 14 residues. V gave up 3 bases and J gave up 5 bases; unmatched junction bases: 5. This TCR was recovered from a man in his 60s in good health and CMV-seronegative. J is TRBJ2-5 and V is TRBV7-8, with TRBD1 matching 8 bases. Sequences were obtained from PBMCs. The CDR3 sequence: CASSLDRASETQYF. The CDR3 DNA reads as TGTGCCAGCAGCTTGGACAGGGCGTCGGAGACCCAGTACTTC.